This TCR beta chain was retrieved from a study of blood T cell repertoires in COVID-19. Study summary: The analysed material was cDNA or gDNA that came from T cells, B-cell-depleted T cells, or PBMCs.

In the original workflow: Amplification of reference gene primers provided the estimated nucleated cell counts. The table came from immunoSEQ multiplex PCR; TCRdb's copy has only in-frame clones and leaves some out. D and trimming come from the DNA, and the V and J calls and clone size come from that table. The sample has some 140,000 clones; 75% to 90% are singletons. Two consecutive negative NP/OP PCR tests, clearance, or resolved symptoms defined Cohort 3 recovery. Trimming stripped 4 bases from V and 5 bases from J, with 17 bases between. Per germline, CDR1 SEHNR and CDR2 FQNEAQ (reference sequence). The CDR3 sequence is 15 residues long.

The sample consisted of PBMCs or T cells enriched from blood (not recorded which). V gene TRBV7-9 combines with J gene TRBJ1-1; tentative D call: TRBD1 (6 bases). The clonotype was recovered from a man aged 25 to 40 who had recovered from COVID-19. CDR3: CASSSPGGLRTEAFF. CDR3 DNA: TGTGCCAGCAGCTCCCCGGGGGGGCTGAGGACTGAAGCTTTCTTT.